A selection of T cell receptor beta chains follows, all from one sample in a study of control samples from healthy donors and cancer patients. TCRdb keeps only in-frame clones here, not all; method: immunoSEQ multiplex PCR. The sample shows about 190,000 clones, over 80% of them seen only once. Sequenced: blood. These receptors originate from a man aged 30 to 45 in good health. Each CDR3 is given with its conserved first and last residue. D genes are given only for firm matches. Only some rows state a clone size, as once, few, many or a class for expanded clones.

CASSFMVTDTQYF | TGTGCCAGCAGCTTTATGGTTACAGATACGCAGTATTTT | - | - | TRBJ2-3 | TRBV7-2
CASSRDYNSPLHF | TGTGCCAGCAGCAGGGACTATAATTCACCCCTCCACTTT | - | - | TRBJ1-6 | TRBV5-6
CAVTGTGEKPLHF | TGTGCCGTAACCGGGACAGGGGAGAAACCCCTCCACTTT | - | TRBD1 | TRBJ1-6 | TRBV2
CASSLVNAGGAGGYTF | TGTGCCAGCAGCTTGGTTAATGCAGGGGGCGCGGGTGGCTACACCTTC | - | TRBD1 | TRBJ1-2 | TRBV5-4
CASTPGGWGRRDEKLFF | TGTGCCAGCACCCCTGGGGGGTGGGGGAGGAGAGATGAAAAACTGTTTTTT | - | - | TRBJ1-4 | TRBV28
CASSERQGLNQPQHF | TGTGCCAGCAGTGAGCGACAGGGGCTCAATCAGCCCCAGCATTTT | - | TRBD1 | TRBJ1-5 | TRBV28
CASATPRLAGATYNEQFF | TGTGCCAGCGCGACCCCTCGACTAGCGGGGGCCACCTACAATGAGCAGTTCTTC | - | - | TRBJ2-1 | TRBV21-1
CASRQDSLVGEQYF | TGCGCCAGCAGACAAGACAGCCTGGTGGGAGAGCAGTACTTC | - | - | TRBJ2-7 | TRBV5-1
CASSQDRAGTILSTQYF | TGTGCCAGCAGCCAAGATCGGGCAGGTACCATACTGAGTACGCAGTATTTT | - | - | TRBJ2-3 | TRBV4-2
CASSDGTGKAGYTF | TGTGCCAGCAGCGATGGGACAGGGAAAGCTGGCTACACCTTC | - | TRBD1 | TRBJ1-2 | TRBV7-9
CASSLRHGDTQYF | TGCGCCAGCAGCCTGCGACATGGGGATACGCAGTATTTT | - | - | TRBJ2-3 | TRBV10-1
CASSLGGAPDTQYF | TGCGCCAGCAGCTTAGGGGGGGCCCCAGATACGCAGTATTTT | - | - | TRBJ2-3 | TRBV5-1
CATSREQSNEKLFF | TGTGCCACCAGCAGAGAACAGTCTAATGAAAAACTGTTTTTT | - | - | TRBJ1-4 | TRBV15
CASSRGLLTDTQYF | TGTGCCAGCAGCCGGGGACTCCTCACAGATACGCAGTATTTT | - | - | TRBJ2-3 | TRBV3-1/TRBV3-2
CASSVQQGIYGYTF | TGTGCCAGCAGCGTACAACAGGGGATCTATGGCTACACCTTC | - | TRBD1 | TRBJ1-2 | TRBV9
CASSSRNTGIHGYTF | TGTGCCAGCAGCTCGAGAAATACAGGGATCCATGGCTACACCTTC | - | - | TRBJ1-2 | TRBV7-2
CASSLQKGSSNEQFF | TGTGCCAGCAGTCTCCAGAAGGGTAGCTCCAATGAGCAGTTCTTC | - | - | TRBJ2-1 | TRBV6-6
CASSPRTGNTGELFF | TGCGCCAGCAGCCCGCGGACAGGGAACACCGGGGAGCTGTTTTTT | once | TRBD1 | TRBJ2-2 | TRBV5-1
CASSIDGTGGLAFF | TGTGCCAGTAGTATAGACGGGACAGGTGGTTTGGCTTTCTTT | once | TRBD1 | TRBJ1-1 | TRBV19
CASSSWLRPQHF | TGTGCCAGCAGCTCCTGGCTTCGGCCCCAGCATTTT | - | - | TRBJ1-5 | TRBV14
CASKLERGGRTQYF | TGCGCCAGCAAGCTGGAGCGGGGGGGCCGCACGCAGTATTTT | - | TRBD2 | TRBJ2-3 | TRBV5-1
CASSLVSANTEAFF | TGTGCCAGCAGCTTAGTTAGTGCGAACACTGAAGCTTTCTTT | few | - | TRBJ1-1 | TRBV7-2
CASSATGANTEAFF | TGTGCCAGCAGTGCGACAGGGGCGAACACTGAAGCTTTCTTT | - | TRBD1 | TRBJ1-1 | TRBV25-1
CATKTSVGTYEQYF | TGTGCCACAAAAACTTCCGTGGGGACCTACGAGCAGTACTTC | - | - | TRBJ2-7 | TRBV19
CASSGLRDQPQHF | TGTGCCAGCAGTGGGTTACGTGATCAGCCCCAGCATTTT | - | - | TRBJ1-5 | TRBV12-3/TRBV12-4
CASRQGNTDTQYF | TGTGCCAGCAGGCAGGGGAACACAGATACGCAGTATTTT | - | - | TRBJ2-3 | TRBV6-5
CASSDPRTFTTSNQPQHF | TGTGCCAGCAGTGACCCCAGGACTTTCACTACGAGCAATCAGCCCCAGCATTTT | - | - | TRBJ1-5 | TRBV2
CASRQPQHF | TGTGCCAGCAGACAGCCCCAGCATTTT | - | - | TRBJ1-5 | TRBV6-4
CATSDSRDTHTDTQYF | TGTGCCACCAGTGATTCTCGGGACACCCACACAGATACGCAGTATTTT | - | - | TRBJ2-3 | TRBV24-1
CASSGQGPDSNYGYTF | TGTGCCAGCTCAGGACAGGGGCCAGACTCTAACTATGGCTACACCTTC | - | TRBD1 | TRBJ1-2 | TRBV18
CASSKGQSPRQGYGYTF | TGCGCCAGCAGCAAAGGACAGTCGCCTCGTCAGGGTTATGGCTACACCTTC | - | - | TRBJ1-2 | TRBV5-1
CASSQVGNSGVGELFF | TGTGCCAGCAGCCAAGTTGGTAATTCGGGAGTCGGGGAGCTGTTTTTT | - | - | TRBJ2-2 | TRBV4-2
CASSQVAITDRAKGSPLHF | TGCGCCAGCAGCCAAGTCGCGATCACCGACAGGGCGAAGGGTTCACCCCTCCACTTT | many | TRBD1 | TRBJ1-6 | TRBV4-1
CATSDYRQGSSYNEQFF | TGTGCCACCAGTGATTATAGGCAGGGAAGCTCCTACAATGAGCAGTTCTTC | - | - | TRBJ2-1 | TRBV24-1
CASSSLLAGGADTQYF | TGTGCCAGCAGTTCCCTACTAGCGGGGGGGGCAGATACGCAGTATTTT | - | TRBD2 | TRBJ2-3 | TRBV6-5
CASSQERSNEQFF | TGTGCCAGCAGTCAAGAGAGAAGCAATGAGCAGTTCTTC | - | - | TRBJ2-1 | TRBV6-4
CASSFQTGGESYEQYF | TGTGCCAGCAGTTTCCAAACAGGGGGCGAGAGCTACGAGCAGTACTTC | - | TRBD1 | TRBJ2-7 | TRBV6-5
CATSPPGTGEADTQYF | TGTGCCACCAGCCCCCCCGGGACGGGAGAGGCCGATACGCAGTATTTT | - | - | TRBJ2-3 | TRBV15
CASSLGLVSYEQYF | TGTGCCAGCAGCTTAGGGTTAGTCTCCTACGAGCAGTACTTC | - | - | TRBJ2-7 | TRBV11-2
CAWSDGGLPDTQYF | TGTGCCTGGAGTGACGGGGGATTGCCAGATACGCAGTATTTT | - | - | TRBJ2-3 | TRBV30
CASSYQGLRGYTF | TGTGCCAGCAGTTACCAGGGGTTGCGGGGCTACACCTTC | - | - | TRBJ1-2 | TRBV6-5
CASSLDWANYGYTF | TGCGCCAGCAGCTTGGATTGGGCTAACTATGGCTACACCTTC | - | - | TRBJ1-2 | TRBV5-1
CASSHRTDPTEHTDTQYF | TGTGCCAGCAGCCACCGAACCGACCCGACAGAGCACACAGATACGCAGTATTTT | once | - | TRBJ2-3 | TRBV21-1
CASSLVRQGGTGELFF | TGCGCCAGCAGCTTGGTACGGCAGGGGGGGACCGGGGAGCTGTTTTTT | - | - | TRBJ2-2 | TRBV5-1
CASSLVGRNIQYF | TGTGCCAGCAGCTTAGTAGGCCGGAACATTCAGTACTTC | - | - | TRBJ2-4 | TRBV11-2
CASSLRVTFLYEQYF | TGTGCCAGCAGCCTACGAGTTACGTTCCTCTACGAGCAGTACTTC | - | - | TRBJ2-7 | TRBV5-6
CASSQDRGINEKLFF | TGCGCCAGCAGCCAAGATAGGGGGATTAATGAAAAACTGTTTTTT | - | - | TRBJ1-4 | TRBV4-1
CASSPGQSQTGELFF | TGTGCCAGCAGTCCGGGACAGAGTCAGACCGGGGAGCTGTTTTTT | - | TRBD1 | TRBJ2-2 | TRBV6-6
CASSSGQMNTEAFF | TGTGCCAGCAGCTCGGGACAGATGAACACTGAAGCTTTCTTT | - | TRBD1 | TRBJ1-1 | TRBV3-1/TRBV3-2
CASSSEVGGEYGYTF | TGTGCCAGCAGCTCCGAGGTAGGGGGAGAGTATGGCTACACCTTC | - | - | TRBJ1-2 | TRBV9
CASNPTPGNTIYF | TGTGCCAGCAACCCTACCCCTGGAAACACCATATATTTT | - | - | TRBJ1-3 | TRBV28
CASSPLRSVNEQFF | TGTGCCAGCAGCCCCCTTCGGTCGGTCAATGAGCAGTTCTTC | once | - | TRBJ2-1 | TRBV3-1/TRBV3-2
CASSQDSGAAADTQYF | TGCGCCAGCAGCCAAGATTCGGGGGCCGCAGCAGATACGCAGTATTTT | - | - | TRBJ2-3 | TRBV4-1
CASRKDSNYGYTF | TGTGCCAGCAGGAAAGACAGCAACTATGGCTACACCTTC | - | - | TRBJ1-2 | TRBV6-5